Sequencing of this T cell receptor beta chain was carried out in a study of blood T cell repertoires in COVID-19. Whole-study context: Some COVID-19 samples were acute and others convalescent; all came from the United States, Italy and Spain. PBMCs, B-cell-depleted T cells, or T cells were the source of the cDNA or gDNA that made up the material.

With V trimmed by 7 bases and J by 2 bases, 16 bases remained unmatched. CDR3 length: 17 residues. CDR1 is SNHLY and CDR2 is FYNNEI in the germline V gene. In the source study's methods: From reference gene primer amplification, estimates of nucleated cell counts were derived. The protocol was immunoSEQ multiplex PCR, while the TCRdb copy is restricted to in-frame clones and leaves out a portion. That table supplies the V and J calls and clone size; D and trimming were determined from the DNA. The sample shows about 68,000 clones, 86% of them seen only once. The clonotype originates from a woman aged 60 to 75 with acute or convalescent COVID-19. What was sequenced was peripheral blood. The rearrangement links TRBV2 to TRBJ2-7, with 8 bases fitting TRBD1. This chain's CDR3 is CASTTELRQGNTYEQYF. Written as DNA, the CDR3 is TGTGCCAGCACTACGGAGTTGCGACAGGGGAACACCTACGAGCAGTACTTC.